A single count supports the clone carrying this TCR beta chain. The data stem from a study of Ad26.COV2.S vaccination and SARS-CoV-2 variants. Treatment denoted: some 19 received Ad26.COV2.S at low or high dose, single or two shots; a few received placebo; per-sample allocation not given. The samples date from day 63 after the first vaccine or placebo injection. Assay: immunoSEQ multiplex PCR; the TCRdb copy retains only in-frame clones and omits some. Of about 430,000 clones in the sample, roughly 90% were seen once. The specimen comprised peripheral blood, sampled in a trial of Ad26.COV2.S vaccine versus placebo. The receptor was isolated from a person aged 18 to 65 who received the Ad26.COV2.S COVID-19 vaccine or a placebo.

In DNA form, the CDR3 reads TGTGCCAGCAGCTTAGCGACTAGCTTACACGAGCAGTACTTC. Translation: CASSLATSLHEQYF. This chain connects TRBV11-2 to TRBJ2-7, with 7 bases aligning to TRBD2. CDR1 SGHAT and CDR2 FQNNGV come from the germline V gene. V lost 1 base to trimming and J lost 5 bases; unmatched junction nucleotides: 5. The CDR3 contains 14 residues.